This T cell receptor (beta chain) stems from a study of long-term antiretroviral therapy in people with HIV. Findings and caveats of the study: Repertoires from HIV showed CDR3 length ranges narrower than those of controls.

A word on this clone: As yet, its antigen is unknown.

Survey-level immunoSEQ v3.0 assays were run. The repertoire was sequenced with immunoSEQ multiplex PCR; TCRdb's copy has only in-frame clones and lacks some. The profile covers about 39,000 clones, with 85% to 90% appearing a single time and about 5.7% taken by the ten largest. The specimen comprised unsorted PBMCs, sampled 3.1 years after starting antiretroviral therapy. This receptor was obtained from a woman aged 45-59 years with HIV.

The CDR3 DNA is TGTGCCAGCAGCTGGGGACAGGGTTCCTTTGATGAGCAGTTCTTC. The encoded protein is CASSWGQGSFDEQFF. The V gene is TRBV7-9, the J gene TRBJ2-1; 9 bases line up with TRBD1. CDR1 is SEHNR and CDR2 is FQNEAQ in the germline V gene (reference sequence). This CDR3 is 15 amino acids long. The V and J ends lost 4 bases and 8 bases, in that order; junction bases with no gene match: 9.